This TCR beta chain was captured by sequencing in a study of cytomegalovirus exposure and HLA in healthy donors. Study-level points and caveats: Later genetic work tied a missense DCLRE1C variant to beta-chain V and J trimming. The study designated 150 to 200 TCR beta chains cytomegalovirus-associated.

The CDR3 totals 16 residues. This PCR relied on a set of 60 Vbeta primers and 13 Jbeta primers. This table comes from immunoSEQ multiplex PCR, and its TCRdb copy is limited to in-frame clones, with some not included. Of roughly 120,000 clones in the sample, roughly 80% were seen once. Of note for this clone: Its target is unknown.

The chain is built from TRBV23-1 and TRBJ2-5, with D possibly TRBD1 on 6 matching bases. The J call is in doubt because the DNA end fits TRBJ2-7 better. TRBV23-1 is given ORF status, its function remaining uncertain. Sample: PBMCs. The source is a man aged 50-59 years in good health and CMV-seronegative. CDR3 bases: TGCGCCAGCAGTCAATCTCCGACAGGTCAAACCTACGAGCAGTACTTC. The encoded protein is CASSQSPTGQTYEQYF.